This is a list of T cell receptor beta chains from one sample in a study of a mutant IDH1 vaccine in newly diagnosed glioma. These receptors have no identified antigens. Repertoires were generated with immunoSEQ multiplex PCR, while TCRdb's copy carries only in-frame clones and drops some. The sample lists just over 60,000 clones; around 83% were seen once. The specimen was PBMCs, collected from a glioma patient whose treatment included an IDH1 peptide vaccine. These receptors originate from a man aged 30-40 years with glioma. The CDR3 runs from the conserved cysteine through the conserved F or W. D genes are given only for firm matches. Clone size is stated in some rows and not others, as once, few, many or a class when expanded.

abundance	v_gene	d_gene	j_gene	CDR3nt	CDR3aa
-	TRBV10-3	-	TRBJ2-5	TGTGCCATCAGTGGAGAGGGTGTAGAGACCCAGTACTTC	CAISGEGVETQYF
once	TRBV19	TRBD1	TRBJ1-1	TGTGCCAGTAGTATCAATTCAGGGGGGAACACTGAAGCTTTCTTT	CASSINSGGNTEAFF
-	TRBV6-5	-	TRBJ2-1	TGTGCCAGCAGTAACCATTTTGGGCAGTTCTTC	CASSNHFGQFF
-	TRBV2	-	TRBJ1-2	TGTGCCAGCAGTGGGTCCCATGGACCGACTCATGGCTACACCTTC	CASSGSHGPTHGYTF
-	TRBV10-1	-	TRBJ2-6	TGCGCCAGCAGTGAAGCAGGCTCTGGGGCCAACGTCCTGACTTTC	CASSEAGSGANVLTF
-	TRBV28	TRBD1	TRBJ1-2	TGTGCCAGCAGAGCGACAGGGGAACGGAATGGCTACACCTTC	CASRATGERNGYTF
-	TRBV2	-	TRBJ1-1	TGTGCCACCCAGCAGACACCGGGCGGTACAACTTTCTTT	CATQQTPGGTTFF
-	TRBV2	TRBD2	TRBJ2-3	TGTGCCAGCAGTGAAGAGTCCGGGGGGGCTAGCACAGATACGCAGTATTTT	CASSEESGGASTDTQYF
-	TRBV9	-	TRBJ2-7	TGTGCCAGCAGCCCCATTATAGGGGTCAACGAGCAGTACTTC	CASSPIIGVNEQYF
-	TRBV2	TRBD1	TRBJ1-6	TGTGCCAGACAGGGGTCCCTCAATAATTCACCCCTCCACTTT	CARQGSLNNSPLHF
-	TRBV12-5	-	TRBJ2-7	TGTGCTAGTGGATTGGACATTCCCCCCTACGAGCAGTACTTC	CASGLDIPPYEQYF
once	TRBV19	-	TRBJ1-2	TGTGCCAGTAGTATAAGGCCCTATGGCTACACCTTC	CASSIRPYGYTF
-	TRBV4-2	-	TRBJ2-7	TGTGCCAGCAGCCCCCGGCCCCGGGATGAATCCTACGAGCAGTACTTC	CASSPRPRDESYEQYF
-	TRBV15	TRBD1	TRBJ1-5	TGTGCCACCAGCAGAGGGGGGACAGGGGGCCCTCAGCCCCAGCATTTT	CATSRGGTGGPQPQHF
-	TRBV18	TRBD1	TRBJ1-2	TGTGCCAGCTCACCATTGGGACAGCACTATGGCTACACCTTC	CASSPLGQHYGYTF
-	TRBV15	-	TRBJ1-3	TGTGCCACCAGCAGAGGAGAGGGGCGCTTAGGAACCACCATATATTTT	CATSRGEGRLGTTIYF
-	TRBV9	-	TRBJ2-2	TGTGCCAGCAGCGCCCCGGGCGGGACATCGACCGGGGAGCTGTTTTTT	CASSAPGGTSTGELFF
-	TRBV5-1	-	TRBJ2-1	TGCGCCAGCAGCTTGGCCAGAGCTCGGACCTACAATGAGCAGTTCTTC	CASSLARARTYNEQFF
-	TRBV5-1	-	TRBJ1-2	TGCGCCAGCAGCTTGACCAGGGACGGAACTAACTATGGCTACACCTTC	CASSLTRDGTNYGYTF
-	TRBV30	-	TRBJ1-2	TGTGCCTGGAGTTTCTCGGGAGGCTACACCTTC	CAWSFSGGYTF
once	TRBV15	TRBD1	TRBJ1-1	TGTGCCACCAGCAGGGGAGACAGGGGACCCATGAACACTGAAGCTTTCTTT	CATSRGDRGPMNTEAFF
-	TRBV10-1	TRBD1	TRBJ1-1	TGCGCCAGCTGCGACAGGGAAGGGACTTGTCTCAACACTGAAGCTTTCTTT	CASCDREGTCLNTEAFF
-	TRBV7-8	TRBD1	TRBJ2-1	TGTGCCAGCAGCCCCCCGACAGGGAACAATGAGCAGTTCTTC	CASSPPTGNNEQFF
-	TRBV7-9	-	TRBJ1-1	TGTGCCAGCAGCTTAGAAAGGGGATTAAACACTGAAGCTTTCTTT	CASSLERGLNTEAFF
-	TRBV19	-	TRBJ1-2	TGTGCCAGTAGTATAGCTCTGGACAGATCATACTATGGCTACACCTTC	CASSIALDRSYYGYTF
-	TRBV9	-	TRBJ2-1	TGTGCCAGCAGCGTAGCGGCCAGCCTTAATGAGCAGTTCTTC	CASSVAASLNEQFF